The 31 T cell receptor beta chains below were found in one sample sequenced in a study of beta chain features in type 1 diabetes. Study outcomes and limitations: People with Type 1 diabetes carried modestly yet significantly shorter TCRB CDR3s in all four CD4+ subsets.

For these TCRs, the target antigens are not known. What was sequenced were expressed TCRB transcripts, since all of the isolated RNA had been reverse transcribed. Method: immunoSEQ multiplex PCR; TCRdb's copy keeps in-frame clones and lacks some. The sample holds hundreds of thousands of clones; around 15% are singletons and the top ten take 0.03% to 0.04%. Sample: naive CD4+ T cells from blood. These receptors originate from a man aged 18 to 29 with type 1 diabetes.

The chain carries TRBV5-1 and TRBJ2-7; TRBD2 agrees at 9 bases. Looked up from germline, CDR1 is SGHRS and CDR2 is YFSETQ. This CDR3 is 15 amino acids long. Trimming took 4 bases from V and 2 from J; bases not matched to a gene: 7. This chain's CDR3 is CASSPRSSGAYEQYF. The CDR3 bases are TGCGCCAGCAGCCCACGTTCTAGCGGGGCCTACGAGCAGTACTTC.

This clone has more than one count but fewer than ten. The chain uses TRBV5-6 and TRBJ2-1; D tentatively reads TRBD1 or TRBD2 (5 bases each). Trimming took 1 base from V and 5 from J, leaving 13 bases between them. Germline CDR1 and CDR2: SGHDT and YYEEEE. There are 15 residues in the CDR3. CDR3 bases: TGTGCCAGCAGCTTGAGGGCAGGGACCCACAATGAGCAGTTCTTC. This translates into CASSLRAGTHNEQFF.

This chain connects TRBV9 to TRBJ2-5, with 8 bases lining up with TRBD2. The CDR3 sequence is 16 residues long. J lost 2 bases, V lost 4 bases, and 10 bases had no gene match. Germline V gene data show CDR1 as SGDLS and CDR2 as YYNGEE. CDR3 loop: CASSLNGGAVQETQYF. The CDR3 nucleotides read TGTGCCAGCAGCTTAAACGGGGGGGCCGTTCAAGAGACCCAGTACTTC.

The DNA for the CDR3 is TGTGCCAGCAGCCCCTATAGCGGATACGAGCAGTACTTC. It translates to CASSPYSGYEQYF. This sequence joins TRBV7-2 and TRBJ2-7; perhaps TRBD2 as D (6 bases). The CDR3 consists of 13 residues. CDR1 is SGHTA and CDR2 is FQGNSA in the germline V gene. Trimming shortened V by 5 bases and J by 4 bases, and 12 bases separated the two germline ends.

The chain combines TRBV29-1 with TRBJ2-3, with 7 bases identical to TRBD1. CDR3 length: 13 amino acids. The V gene end was trimmed by 4 bases and the J gene end by 14 bases; junction bases not matched to a gene: 15. Germline values: CDR1 SQVTM, CDR2 ANQGSEA. The CDR3 sequence is CSVALGQGVVLYF. Here the CDR3 DNA reads TGCAGCGTTGCCTTGGGTCAGGGGGTAGTTCTGTATTTT.

This clone occurred a few times. This CDR3 reads CASSSQVAGQGPAFF. In DNA form, the CDR3 reads TGTGCCAGCAGCTCACAAGTTGCAGGACAAGGCCCAGCTTTCTTT. The chain joins TRBV7-9 to TRBJ1-1; perhaps TRBD1 as D (5 bases). Trimming left V 4 bases short and J 10 bases short, with 22 bases between. Per germline, CDR1 SEHNR and CDR2 FQNEAQ (reference sequence). This CDR3 contains 15 residues.

The V and J genes are TRBV7-9 and TRBJ1-1; D possibly corresponds to TRBD1 (5 bases). Germline CDR1 reads SEHNR; CDR2 reads FQNEAQ (reference sequence). The CDR3 loop spans 14 amino acids. The ends were cut back, 5 bases at V and 4 bases at J, with 14 bases in the middle. DNA for the CDR3: TGTGCCAGCAGCCCGTTCGACGGGGGCACTGAAGCTTTCTTT. Protein: CASSPFDGGTEAFF.

V gene TRBV30 combines with J gene TRBJ1-5; a weak D match, TRBD1 (5 bases). The V gene lost 0 bases and the J gene lost 2 bases, with 14 bases spanning the gap. Germline V lookup: CDR1 GTSNPN, CDR2 SVGIG (reference sequence). The CDR3 runs 16 residues. The CDR3: CAWSVRGRGGNQPQHF. In DNA form, the CDR3 reads TGTGCCTGGAGTGTACGGGGACGGGGAGGCAATCAGCCCCAGCATTTT.

In this sample, this clone turned up a few times. In the same sample, other DNA sequences code for this CDR3. The V call is TRBV7-2, the J call TRBJ1-4; 11 bases fit TRBD1. Per germline, CDR1 SGHTA and CDR2 FQGNSA. V lost 5 bases and J lost 8; bases outside the gene matches: 4. The CDR3 runs 14 residues. The CDR3 loop is CASSRDRGNEKLFF. CDR3 nucleotide sequence: TGTGCCAGCAGCCGGGACAGGGGGAACGAAAAACTGTTTTTT.

With respect to this clone: A read error may produce the germline difference seen at one junction end. The V call is TRBV2, the J call TRBJ1-2; 8 nucleotides align to TRBD1. The CDR3 extends over 13 amino acids. Germline CDR1 is SNHLY and CDR2 is FYNNEI. The DNA for the CDR3 is TGTGCCAGCAGTGAATTTACGGCGGGACAGGCCGCCTTC. It yields the protein CASSEFTAGQAAF.

The rearrangement links TRBV30 to TRBJ1-5; D possibly corresponds to TRBD1 (6 bases). Trimming left V 4 bases short and J 4 bases short, with 11 bases between. The CDR3 is made up of 13 amino acids. Looked up from germline, CDR1 is GTSNPN and CDR2 is SVGIG (reference sequence). The CDR3 protein is CAWTPRGNQPQHF. In DNA, the CDR3 is TGTGCCTGGACCCCCAGGGGTAATCAGCCCCAGCATTTT.

Points on this clone: This specimen includes other DNA sequences encoding the same CDR3. The genes are TRBV5-4 and TRBJ1-1, with D unclear. Trimming stripped 0 bases from V and 0 bases from J, with 6 bases between. This CDR3 region has 14 residues. CDR1 and CDR2 (germline): SGHNT, YYREEE (reference sequence). Written as DNA, the CDR3 is TGTGCCAGCAGCTTGGGGCACCTGAACACTGAAGCTTTCTTT. Protein sequence: CASSLGHLNTEAFF.

This clone was seen a handful of times. The genes are TRBV28 and TRBJ1-1; D gene unclear. CDR1 MDHEN and CDR2 SYDVKM come from the germline V gene. CDR3 length equals 12 residues. V lost 1 base to trimming and J lost 11 bases, with 11 bases between them. CDR3 nucleotides: TGTGCCAGCAGTTTATTCGGGGAGAAGGCTTTCTTT. Protein: CASSLFGEKAFF.

The chain carries TRBV10-3 and TRBJ2-3; a weak D match, TRBD2 (5 bases). Trimming pared 10 bases from V and 0 bases from J, leaving 14 bases between. In germline, CDR1 is ENHRY, CDR2 SYGVKD. The CDR3 length is 14 residues. This chain's CDR3 is CASNSGKSTDTQYF. In DNA, the CDR3 is TGTGCCAGCAATTCGGGGAAAAGCACAGATACGCAGTATTTT.

The chain is built from TRBV30 and TRBJ2-3; D is unresolved. In germline, CDR1 is GTSNPN, CDR2 SVGIG (reference sequence). The CDR3 is 14 amino acids. Trimming stripped 0 bases from V and 0 bases from J, with 7 bases between. DNA of the CDR3: TGTGCCTGGAGTGTAGTACCAAGCACAGATACGCAGTATTTT. It encodes CAWSVVPSTDTQYF.

A few counts support this clone. The chain couples TRBV14 to TRBJ2-5; D call uncertain. The CDR3 covers 15 residues. The V gene's germline CDR1 is SGHDN and CDR2 FVKESK. V was clipped by 3 bases and J by 2 bases, with 13 bases between them. Written as DNA, the CDR3 is TGTGCCAGCAGCCAGACTCCCAACAGACAAGAGACCCAGTACTTC. Its translation: CASSQTPNRQETQYF.

The chain is built from TRBV7-9 and TRBJ1-1; D is perhaps TRBD1 (5 bases). This CDR3 has 14 amino acids. V shed 5 bases and J shed 0 bases, with 10 bases lying between them. In germline, CDR1 is SEHNR, CDR2 FQNEAQ (reference sequence). The CDR3 coding sequence is TGTGCCAGCAGCGTGAGGGGTATGAACACTGAAGCTTTCTTT. Residues: CASSVRGMNTEAFF.

This clone showed up just a few times. J is TRBJ2-7 and V is TRBV20-1; D gene uncertain. The CDR3 totals 11 residues. Germline V gives CDR1 DFQATT, CDR2 SNEGSKA (reference sequence). Trimming took off 0 bases at V and 5 bases at J, with 5 bases between the two ends. CDR3 loop: CSAREGNEQYF. For the CDR3, the DNA is TGCAGTGCTAGAGAAGGGAACGAGCAGTACTTC.

This clone was detected a few times. V and J are TRBV19 and TRBJ2-7; D gene unclear. The CDR3 spans 11 residues. Deletions cut 5 bases from V and 4 bases from J, with 6 bases between. Germline V gene sequence: CDR1 LNHDA, CDR2 SQIVND (reference sequence). CDR3 protein: CASSGSYEQYF. The CDR3 bases are TGTGCCAGTAGTGGATCATACGAGCAGTACTTC. Looking up the rest from reference TRBV19 and TRBJ2-7 gives the full variable domain: DGGITQSPKYLFRKEGQNVTLSCEQNLNHDAMYWYRQDPGQGLRLIYYSQIVNDFQKGDIAEGYSVSREKKESFPLTVTSAQKNPTAFYLCASSGSYEQYFGPGTRLTVT.

This clone was recorded a few times. CDR3 residues: CASSEFAGGADTQYF. The CDR3 DNA sequence: TGTGCCAGCAGTGAATTTGCGGGGGGTGCAGATACGCAGTATTTT. This chain connects TRBV25-1 to TRBJ2-3; TRBD2 aligns across 8 bases. The germline V gene has CDR1 MGHDK and CDR2 SYGVNS. The CDR3 spans 15 residues. J lost 4 bases, V lost 1 base, and 4 bases had no gene match. Together with reference TRBV25-1 and TRBJ2-3, the CDR3 gives the full variable domain: EADIYQTPRYLVIGTGKKITLECSQTMGHDKMYWYQQDPGMELHLIHYSYGVNSTEKGDLSSESTVSRIRTEHFPLTLESARPSHTSQYLCASSEFAGGADTQYFGPGTRLTVL.

This clone was seen only a few times. The V call is TRBV6-6, the J call TRBJ1-5; possible D gene TRBD1, 5 bases. Germline lookup yields CDR1 MNHNY and CDR2 SVGAGI (reference sequence). This CDR3 has 14 residues. Trimming stripped 0 bases from V and 4 bases from J, with 7 bases between. DNA for the CDR3: TGTGCCAGCAGTTACTCGACAGTGAATCAGCCCCAGCATTTT. It translates to CASSYSTVNQPQHF.

This clone was detected a few times. This chain links TRBV2 with TRBJ2-5; 10 bases are shared with TRBD1. The CDR3 is made up of 15 amino acids. CDR1 SNHLY and CDR2 FYNNEI come from the germline V gene. The V gene end was trimmed by 4 bases and the J gene end by 4 bases; junction bases not matched to a gene: 6. Here the CDR3 DNA reads TGTGCCAGCAGTGTCGAGACAGGGGGCTTAGAGACCCAGTACTTC. Its translation is CASSVETGGLETQYF. Drawing the rest from reference TRBV2 and TRBJ2-5, the complete variable domain is EPEVTQTPSHQVTQMGQEVILRCVPISNHLYFYWYRQILGQKVEFLVSFYNNEISEKSEIFDDQFSVERPDGSNFTLKIRSTKLEDSAMYFCASSVETGGLETQYFGPGTRLLVL.

The table lists this clone with a few counts. The rearrangement joins TRBV5-1 to TRBJ2-3; 7 bases align to TRBD2. Per the germline V gene, CDR1 is SGHRS and CDR2 is YFSETQ. Losses at the gene ends were 1 base for V and 5 bases for J; bases not matched to a gene: 4. There are 14 residues in the CDR3. As DNA, the CDR3 is TGCGCCAGCAGCTTGTCGGGGGGACGAGATACGCAGTATTTT. Translating gives CASSLSGGRDTQYF.

This clone appeared a few times. The gene calls are TRBV5-4 and TRBJ2-5; 8 bases agree with TRBD2. The CDR3 contains 13 residues. Germline CDR1 is SGHNT and CDR2 is YYREEE (reference sequence). The trim removed 9 bases at V and 5 bases at J, leaving 9 bases unmatched. CDR3 DNA sequence: TGTGCCATTTCAACGGGACTAGGGGAGACCCAGTACTTC. Translated: CAISTGLGETQYF.

The chain uses TRBV30 and TRBJ1-1, with TRBD1 identical over 10 bases. The J segment lost 7 bases and the V segment lost 3 bases, leaving 5 bases of the junction unmatched. CDR1 is GTSNPN, CDR2 SVGIG, per germline (reference sequence). This CDR3 spans 13 amino acids. The CDR3 sequence is CAWRDRGSSEAFF. The CDR3 DNA reads TGTGCCTGGAGGGACAGGGGGTCTAGTGAAGCTTTCTTT.

This clone was recorded a few times. CDR3 amino acids: CASREGGWNGYTF. The CDR3 DNA reads as TGTGCCAGCCGGGAAGGGGGCTGGAATGGCTACACCTTC. This chain connects TRBV2 to TRBJ1-2; 7 bases are shared with TRBD1. J was trimmed by 6 bases and V by 8 bases; bases with no gene match: 9. Germline CDR1 SNHLY, CDR2 FYNNEI. The CDR3 length is 13 residues.

This clone was found a few times. V gene TRBV6-6 combines with J gene TRBJ1-2; 7 bases agree with TRBD1. The CDR3 spans 13 residues. Germline loops: CDR1 MNHNY, CDR2 SVGAGI (reference sequence). Trimming took 7 bases from V and 2 from J; bases not matched to a gene: 4. CDR3 region: CASTETGNYGYTF. The CDR3 region has the DNA TGTGCCAGCACAGAGACAGGGAACTATGGCTACACCTTC.

The chain recombines TRBV5-6 with TRBJ2-3; D might be TRBD1 (5 bases). CDR3 size: 14 residues. The germline V gene has CDR1 SGHDT and CDR2 YYEEEE. The V and J ends lost 5 bases and 4 bases respectively, with 14 bases between them. The CDR3 is CASRRRGKADTQYF. The CDR3 DNA follows: TGTGCCAGCAGGAGAAGGGGCAAGGCAGATACGCAGTATTTT.

This clone came up once. The chain combines TRBV5-1 with TRBJ2-1; 9 bases are a match to TRBD1. CDR3 length: 15 residues. Looked up from germline, CDR1 is SGHRS and CDR2 is YFSETQ. V gave up 2 bases and J gave up 6 bases; unmatched junction bases: 6. The CDR3 loop is CASSFLQGAINEQFF. In nucleotides, the CDR3 is TGCGCCAGCAGCTTTTTACAGGGGGCCATCAATGAGCAGTTCTTC.

This sequence joins TRBV29-1 and TRBJ2-1, with D unresolved. Germline V lookup: CDR1 SQVTM, CDR2 ANQGSEA. CDR3 length equals 12 residues. V dropped 3 bases and J dropped 5 bases, with 8 bases sitting between them. The CDR3 sequence: CSVEGRNNEQFF. For the CDR3, the DNA is TGCAGCGTTGAGGGCCGCAACAATGAGCAGTTCTTC.

This clone turned up a few times. V is TRBV7-2 and J is TRBJ1-1; maybe TRBD1 (6 bases). The length of the CDR3 is 12 residues. The germline V gene encodes CDR1 SGHTA and CDR2 FQGNSA. The V end lost 5 bases, the J end lost 11 bases, and 15 bases lay between the germline ends. The CDR3 reads CASSQFGGQAFF. CDR3 in DNA: TGTGCCAGCAGCCAATTCGGAGGACAGGCTTTCTTT.